The next 3 T cell receptor beta chains were all read from a single sample in a study of cytomegalovirus exposure and HLA in healthy donors. PCR employed 60 Vbeta and 13 Jbeta primers. Measured with immunoSEQ multiplex PCR; TCRdb has only the in-frame clones, and not every one. Seen here are about 140,000 clones, approximately 80% observed once, and the top ten hold around 1.2%. The sequenced sample was PBMCs. These receptors were obtained from a male donor in good health and CMV-seropositive.

This chain uses TRBV6-5 with TRBJ2-5; D is perhaps TRBD2 (6 bases). V gave up 6 bases and J gave up 5 bases, with 10 bases separating them. CDR1 and CDR2 (germline): MNHEY, SVGAGI. The CDR3 loop spans 12 amino acids. CDR3 sequence (DNA): TGTGCCAGCAGCGCTGGGGGGGAGACCCAGTACTTC. This encodes CASSAGGETQYF.

J is TRBJ1-2 and V is TRBV28, with D tentatively TRBD1 (6 bases). Per germline, CDR1 MDHEN and CDR2 SYDVKM. Between the trimmed V and J ends, which lost 7 bases and 3 bases, there was a span of 27 bases. The CDR3 runs to 18 residues. The CDR3 sequence is CASTPPSGGGPGDYGYTF. In nucleotides, the CDR3 is TGTGCCAGCACTCCGCCCTCCGGTGGGGGCCCTGGGGACTATGGCTACACCTTC.

V usage is TRBV6-6 and J usage is TRBJ2-7; 9 bases are shared with TRBD1. Trimming removed 4 bases from V and 3 bases from J; junction bases left unmatched: 4. Germline CDR1 reads MNHNY; CDR2 reads SVGAGI (reference sequence). This CDR3 has 14 amino acids. CDR3 protein: CASSSQTGGYEQYF. CDR3 coding DNA: TGTGCCAGCAGTTCCCAGACAGGGGGCTACGAGCAGTACTTC.